This T cell receptor (beta chain) was found in a study of blood T cell repertoires in COVID-19. On the study more broadly: From the United States, Italy and Spain came samples of acute and convalescent COVID-19. Sources were T cells, B-cell-depleted T cells, or PBMCs; the material itself was cDNA or gDNA.

In Seattle, patients joined the study during active infection and were tracked longitudinally. Unmatched junction bases numbered 4, after V lost 3 bases and J lost 0 bases. The CDR3 runs to 16 residues. Germline V gives CDR1 KGHDR, CDR2 SFDVKD. Under the authors' procedure: Amplification from reference gene primers served as the basis for estimated nucleated cell counts. Clones were sequenced by immunoSEQ multiplex PCR, and TCRdb holds only the in-frame ones, with some missing. V, J and clone size are taken as reported in that table, and D and trimming were inferred from the DNA itself. The repertoire holds some 140,000 clones, roughly 84% seen once, with about 12% in the top ten.

The sample was peripheral blood. The chain joins TRBV24-1 to TRBJ2-1; 7 bases map to TRBD1. The receptor comes from a woman aged 55-69 years with COVID-19, enrolled during active disease. CDR3 in amino acids: CATSDGGQLSYNEQFF. The CDR3 DNA reads TGTGCCACCAGTGATGGGGGACAGCTCTCCTACAATGAGCAGTTCTTC.